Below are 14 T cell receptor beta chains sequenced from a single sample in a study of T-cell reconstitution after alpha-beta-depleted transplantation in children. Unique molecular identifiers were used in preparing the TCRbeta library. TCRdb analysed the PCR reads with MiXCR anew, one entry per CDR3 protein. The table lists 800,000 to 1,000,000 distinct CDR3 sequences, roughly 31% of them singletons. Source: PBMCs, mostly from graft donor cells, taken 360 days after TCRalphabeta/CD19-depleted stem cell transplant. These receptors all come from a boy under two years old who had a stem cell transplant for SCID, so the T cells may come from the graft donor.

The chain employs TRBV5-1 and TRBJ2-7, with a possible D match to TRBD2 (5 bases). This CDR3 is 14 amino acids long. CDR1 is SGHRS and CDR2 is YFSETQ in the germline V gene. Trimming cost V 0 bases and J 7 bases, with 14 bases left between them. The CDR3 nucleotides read TGCGCCAGCAGCTTGGGAGGACGGACGGGAGAGCAGTACTTC. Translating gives CASSLGGRTGEQYF.

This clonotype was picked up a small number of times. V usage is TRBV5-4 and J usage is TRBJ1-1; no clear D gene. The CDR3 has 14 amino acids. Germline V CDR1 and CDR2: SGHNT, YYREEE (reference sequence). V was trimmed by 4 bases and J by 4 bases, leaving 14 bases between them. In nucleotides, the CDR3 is TGTGCCAGCAGCGACCAACGGTTTCTCACTGAAGCTTTCTTT. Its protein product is CASSDQRFLTEAFF.

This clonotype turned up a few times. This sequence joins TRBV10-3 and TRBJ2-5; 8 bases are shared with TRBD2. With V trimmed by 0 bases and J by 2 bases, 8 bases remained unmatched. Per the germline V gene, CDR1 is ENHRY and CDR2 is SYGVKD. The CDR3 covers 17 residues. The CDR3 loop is CAISESSASGPQETQYF. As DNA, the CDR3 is TGTGCCATCAGTGAGTCGAGTGCTAGCGGGCCACAAGAGACCCAGTACTTC.

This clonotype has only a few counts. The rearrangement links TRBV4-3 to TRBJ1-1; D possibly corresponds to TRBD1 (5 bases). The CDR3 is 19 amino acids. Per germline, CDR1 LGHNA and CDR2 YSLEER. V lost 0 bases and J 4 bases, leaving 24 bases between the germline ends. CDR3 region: CASSQDGEWVKGDGTEAFF. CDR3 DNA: TGCGCCAGCAGCCAAGATGGGGAATGGGTTAAAGGGGACGGCACTGAAGCTTTCTTT.

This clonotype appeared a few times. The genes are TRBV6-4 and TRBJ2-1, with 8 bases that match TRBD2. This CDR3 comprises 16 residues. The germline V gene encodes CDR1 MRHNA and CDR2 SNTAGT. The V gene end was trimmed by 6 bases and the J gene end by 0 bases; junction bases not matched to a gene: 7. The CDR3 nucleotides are TGTGCCAGCAGCGTTAGCGGGATTAGCTCCTACAATGAGCAGTTCTTC. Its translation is CASSVSGISSYNEQFF.

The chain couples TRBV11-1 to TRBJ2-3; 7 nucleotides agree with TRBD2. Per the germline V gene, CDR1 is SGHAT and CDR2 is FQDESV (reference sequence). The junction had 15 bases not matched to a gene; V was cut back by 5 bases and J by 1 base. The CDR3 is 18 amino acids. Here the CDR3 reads CASSPTPAGEVGTDTQYF. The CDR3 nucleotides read TGTGCCAGCAGCCCAACCCCGGCGGGGGAGGTAGGCACAGATACGCAGTATTTT.

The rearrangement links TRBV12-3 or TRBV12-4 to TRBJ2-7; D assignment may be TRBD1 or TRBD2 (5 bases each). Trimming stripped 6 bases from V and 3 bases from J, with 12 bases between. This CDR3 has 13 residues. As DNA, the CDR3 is TGTGCCAGCAGGACCCTTGGGGGCTACGAGCAGTACTTC. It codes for CASRTLGGYEQYF.

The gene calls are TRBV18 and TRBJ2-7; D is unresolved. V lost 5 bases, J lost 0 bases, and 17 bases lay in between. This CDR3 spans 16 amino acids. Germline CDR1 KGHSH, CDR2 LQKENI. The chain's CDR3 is CASSYVGRPTSYEQYF. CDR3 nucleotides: TGTGCCAGCTCATACGTCGGCAGACCGACCTCCTACGAGCAGTACTTC.

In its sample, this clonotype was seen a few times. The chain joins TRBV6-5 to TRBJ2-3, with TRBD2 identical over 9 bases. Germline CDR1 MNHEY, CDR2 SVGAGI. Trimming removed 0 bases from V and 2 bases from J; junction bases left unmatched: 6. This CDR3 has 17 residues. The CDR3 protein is CASSYSLTSGHTDTQYF. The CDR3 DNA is TGTGCCAGCAGTTACTCCTTAACTAGCGGGCACACAGATACGCAGTATTTT.

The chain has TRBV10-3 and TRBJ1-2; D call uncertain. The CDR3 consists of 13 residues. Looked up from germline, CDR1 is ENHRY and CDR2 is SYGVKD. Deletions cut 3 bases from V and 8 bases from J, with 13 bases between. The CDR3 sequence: CAISEVLREGYTF. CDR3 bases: TGTGCCATCAGTGAAGTCCTCCGGGAAGGCTACACCTTC.

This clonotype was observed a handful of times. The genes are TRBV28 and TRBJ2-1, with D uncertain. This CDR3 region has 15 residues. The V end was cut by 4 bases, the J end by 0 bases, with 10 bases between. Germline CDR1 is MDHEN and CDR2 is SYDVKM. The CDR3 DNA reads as TGTGCCAGCAGTTCGTCGTCCTCCTCCTACAATGAGCAGTTCTTC. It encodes CASSSSSSSYNEQFF.

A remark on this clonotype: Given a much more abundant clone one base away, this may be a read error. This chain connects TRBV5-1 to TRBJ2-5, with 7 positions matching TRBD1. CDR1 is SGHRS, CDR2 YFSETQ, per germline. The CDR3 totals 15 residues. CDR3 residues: CARSLDRAGQETQYF. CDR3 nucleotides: TGCGCCAGAAGCTTAGACAGGGCCGGCCAAGAGACCCAGTACTTC.

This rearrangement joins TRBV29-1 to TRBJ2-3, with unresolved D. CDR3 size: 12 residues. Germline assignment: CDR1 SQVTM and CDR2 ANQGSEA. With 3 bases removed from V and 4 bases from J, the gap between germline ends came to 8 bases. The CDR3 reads CSVEPSADTQYF. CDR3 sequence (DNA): TGCAGCGTTGAGCCCAGCGCAGATACGCAGTATTTT.

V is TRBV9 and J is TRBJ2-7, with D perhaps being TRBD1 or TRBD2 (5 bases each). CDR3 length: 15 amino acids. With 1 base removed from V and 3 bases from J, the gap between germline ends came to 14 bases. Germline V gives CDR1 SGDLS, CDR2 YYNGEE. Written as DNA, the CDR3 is TGTGCCAGCAGCGTACATGGGGACCCGCGCTACGAGCAGTACTTC. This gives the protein CASSVHGDPRYEQYF.